The source of this TCR beta chain is a study of OX40 agonist ivuxolimab in advanced cancers. Across the study: Of the patients, three showed partial responses, one with hepatocellular carcinoma and two with cutaneous melanoma. The study's findings and limits: Determination of antigen specificity was not performed for the expanded peripheral T cells.

The CDR3 has 16 amino acids. CDR1 and CDR2 (germline): SGHRS, YFSETQ. V lost 3 bases, J lost 5 bases, and 9 bases stayed unmatched. Sequenced by immunoSEQ multiplex PCR; TCRdb stores in-frame clones only, minus some. The repertoire holds approximately 44,000 clones, with roughly 80% as singletons. Concerning this clone: Its antigen is as yet unknown.

The chain is built from TRBV5-1 and TRBJ2-3, with 10 bases fitting TRBD2. This clonotype was obtained from an adult with an advanced solid tumor such as melanoma, head and neck, liver or kidney cancer. Sample: CD4+ or CD8+ T cells sorted from blood, taken in a trial of the OX40 agonist ivuxolimab. The CDR3 reads CASSYWGLAGVDTQYF. Here the CDR3 DNA reads TGCGCCAGCAGCTATTGGGGGCTAGCGGGAGTAGATACGCAGTATTTT.